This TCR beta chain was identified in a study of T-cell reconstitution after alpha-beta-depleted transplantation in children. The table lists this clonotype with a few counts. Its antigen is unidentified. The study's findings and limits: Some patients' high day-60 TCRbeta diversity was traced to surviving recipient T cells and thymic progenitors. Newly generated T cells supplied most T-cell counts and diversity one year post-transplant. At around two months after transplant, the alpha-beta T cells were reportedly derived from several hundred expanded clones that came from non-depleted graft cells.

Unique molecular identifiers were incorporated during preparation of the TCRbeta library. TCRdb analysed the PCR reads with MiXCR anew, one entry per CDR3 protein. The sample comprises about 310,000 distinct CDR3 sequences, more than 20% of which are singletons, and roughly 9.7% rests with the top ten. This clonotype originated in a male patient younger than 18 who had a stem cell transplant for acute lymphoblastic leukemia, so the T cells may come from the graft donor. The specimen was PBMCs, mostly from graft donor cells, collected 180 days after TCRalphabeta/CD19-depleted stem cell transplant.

CDR3 residues: CASSPMLREGPNYEQYF. The CDR3 nucleotides are TGTGCCAGCAGTCCGATGCTGCGGGAGGGCCCAAACTACGAGCAGTACTTC. This chain uses TRBV12-3 or TRBV12-4 with TRBJ2-7; TRBD2 aligns across 9 bases. This CDR3 spans 17 amino acids. V lost 5 bases to trimming and J lost 3 bases; unmatched junction nucleotides: 14.